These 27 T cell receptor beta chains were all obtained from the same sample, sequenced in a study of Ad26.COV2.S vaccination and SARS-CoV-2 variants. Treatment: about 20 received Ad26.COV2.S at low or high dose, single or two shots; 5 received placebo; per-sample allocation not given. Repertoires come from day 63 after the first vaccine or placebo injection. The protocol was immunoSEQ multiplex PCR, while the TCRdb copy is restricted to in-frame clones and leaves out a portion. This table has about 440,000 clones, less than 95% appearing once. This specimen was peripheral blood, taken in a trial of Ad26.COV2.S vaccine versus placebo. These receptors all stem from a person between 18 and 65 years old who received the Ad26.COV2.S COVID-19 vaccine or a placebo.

As DNA, the CDR3 is TGTGCCAGCAGCCATGGACTAGCGGGAGACCCAGATACGCAGTATTTT. Its translation: CASSHGLAGDPDTQYF. The gene calls are TRBV3-1 (or the pseudogene TRBV3-2) and TRBJ2-3, with 13 bases matching TRBD2. Germline V gives CDR1 LGHDT, CDR2 YNNKEL (reference sequence). V shed 3 bases and J 4 bases; nucleotides not matched to a gene: 4. This CDR3 is built from 16 residues.

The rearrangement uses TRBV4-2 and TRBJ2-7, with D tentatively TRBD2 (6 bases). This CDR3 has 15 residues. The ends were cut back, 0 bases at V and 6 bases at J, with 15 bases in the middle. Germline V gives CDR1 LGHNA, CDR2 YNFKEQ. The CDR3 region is CASSQDWTTDGEQYF. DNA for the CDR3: TGTGCCAGCAGCCAAGACTGGACTACCGACGGCGAGCAGTACTTC.

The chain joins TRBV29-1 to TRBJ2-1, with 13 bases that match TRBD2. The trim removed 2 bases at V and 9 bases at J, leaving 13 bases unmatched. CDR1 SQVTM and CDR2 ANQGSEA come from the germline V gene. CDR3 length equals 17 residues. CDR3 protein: CSVERGTSGILFSEQFF. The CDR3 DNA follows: TGCAGCGTTGAAAGAGGGACTAGCGGGATACTGTTTAGTGAGCAGTTCTTC.

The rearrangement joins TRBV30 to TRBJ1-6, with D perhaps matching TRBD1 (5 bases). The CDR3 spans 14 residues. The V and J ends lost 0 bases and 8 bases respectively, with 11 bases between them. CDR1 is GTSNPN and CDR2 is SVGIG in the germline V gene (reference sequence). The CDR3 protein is CAWSVWGEYSPLHF. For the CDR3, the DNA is TGTGCCTGGAGTGTATGGGGGGAGTATTCACCCCTCCACTTT. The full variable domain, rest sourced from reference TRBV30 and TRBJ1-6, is SQTIHQWPATLVQPVGSPLSLECTVEGTSNPNLYWYRQAAGRGLQLLFYSVGIGQISSEVPQNLSASRPQDRQFILSSKKLLLSDSGFYLCAWSVWGEYSPLHFGNGTRLTVT.

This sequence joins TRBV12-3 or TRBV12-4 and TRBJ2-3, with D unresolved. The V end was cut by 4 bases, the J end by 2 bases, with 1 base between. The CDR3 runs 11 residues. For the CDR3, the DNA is TGTGCCAGCAGTTACACAGATACGCAGTATTTT. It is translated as CASSYTDTQYF.

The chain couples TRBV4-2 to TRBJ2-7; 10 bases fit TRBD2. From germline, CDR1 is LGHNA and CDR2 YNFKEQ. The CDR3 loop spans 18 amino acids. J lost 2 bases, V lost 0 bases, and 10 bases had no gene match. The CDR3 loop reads CASSQDLTGTSVPYEQYF. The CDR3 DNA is TGTGCCAGCAGCCAAGATCTAACCGGGACTAGCGTACCCTACGAGCAGTACTTC.

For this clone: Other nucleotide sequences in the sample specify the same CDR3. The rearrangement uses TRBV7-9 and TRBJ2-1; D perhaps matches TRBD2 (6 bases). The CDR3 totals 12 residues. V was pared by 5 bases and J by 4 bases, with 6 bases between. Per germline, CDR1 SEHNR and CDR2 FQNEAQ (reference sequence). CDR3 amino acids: CASSSGYNEQFF. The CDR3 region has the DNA TGTGCCAGCAGCAGCGGGTACAATGAGCAGTTCTTC.

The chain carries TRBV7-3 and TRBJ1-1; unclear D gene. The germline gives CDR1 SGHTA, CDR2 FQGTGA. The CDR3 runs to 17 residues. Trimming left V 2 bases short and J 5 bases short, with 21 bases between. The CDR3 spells CASSLEAAASSGTEAFF. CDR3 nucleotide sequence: TGTGCCAGCAGCTTAGAGGCCGCGGCGAGCTCGGGGACTGAAGCTTTCTTT.

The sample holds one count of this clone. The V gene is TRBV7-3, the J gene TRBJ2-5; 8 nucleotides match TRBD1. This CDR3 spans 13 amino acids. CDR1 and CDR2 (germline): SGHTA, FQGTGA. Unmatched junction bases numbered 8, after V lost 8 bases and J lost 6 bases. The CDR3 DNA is TGTGCCAGCTCCCCAGGGGGCATAAAGACCCAGTACTTC. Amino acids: CASSPGGIKTQYF. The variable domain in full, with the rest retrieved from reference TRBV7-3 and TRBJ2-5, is GAGVSQTPSNKVTEKGKYVELRCDPISGHTALYWYRQSLGQGPEFLIYFQGTGAADDSGLPNDRFFAVRPEGSVSTLKIQRTERGDSAVYLCASSPGGIKTQYFGPGTRLLVL.

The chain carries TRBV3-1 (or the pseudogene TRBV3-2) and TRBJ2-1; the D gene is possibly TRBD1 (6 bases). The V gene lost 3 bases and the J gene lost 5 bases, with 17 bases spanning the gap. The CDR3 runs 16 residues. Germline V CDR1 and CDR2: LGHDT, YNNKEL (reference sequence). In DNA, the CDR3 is TGTGCCAGCAGCCATTATTCAGGGGTGGGGGACAATGAGCAGTTCTTC. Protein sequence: CASSHYSGVGDNEQFF.

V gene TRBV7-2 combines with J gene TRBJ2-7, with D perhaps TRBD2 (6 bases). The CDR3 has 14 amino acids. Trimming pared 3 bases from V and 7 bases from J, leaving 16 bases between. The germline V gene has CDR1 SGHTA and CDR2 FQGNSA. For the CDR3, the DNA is TGTGCCAGCAGCTTTAAAGGCGGGATATATGAGCAGTACTTC. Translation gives CASSFKGGIYEQYF.

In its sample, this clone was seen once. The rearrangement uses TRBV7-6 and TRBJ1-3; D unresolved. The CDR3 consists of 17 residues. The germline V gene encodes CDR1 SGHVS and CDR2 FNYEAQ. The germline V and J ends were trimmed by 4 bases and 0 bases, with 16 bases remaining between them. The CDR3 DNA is TGTGCCAGCAGCTCCCCCGGAGGGCATTTCTCTGGAAACACCATATATTTT. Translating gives CASSSPGGHFSGNTIYF.

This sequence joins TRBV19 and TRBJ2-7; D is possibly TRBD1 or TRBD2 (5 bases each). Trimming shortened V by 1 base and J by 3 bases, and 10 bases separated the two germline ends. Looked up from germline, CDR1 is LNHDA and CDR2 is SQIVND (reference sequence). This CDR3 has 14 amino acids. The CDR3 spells CASSIGGGDYEQYF. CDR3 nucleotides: TGTGCCAGTAGTATAGGTGGGGGAGACTACGAGCAGTACTTC. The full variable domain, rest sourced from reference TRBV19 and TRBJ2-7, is DGGITQSPKYLFRKEGQNVTLSCEQNLNHDAMYWYRQDPGQGLRLIYYSQIVNDFQKGDIAEGYSVSREKKESFPLTVTSAQKNPTAFYLCASSIGGGDYEQYFGPGTRLTVT.

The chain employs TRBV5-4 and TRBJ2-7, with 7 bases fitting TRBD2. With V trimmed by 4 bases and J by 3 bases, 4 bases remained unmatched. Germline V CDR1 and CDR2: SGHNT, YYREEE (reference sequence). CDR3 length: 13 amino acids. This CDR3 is CASSGREHYEQYF. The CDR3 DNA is TGTGCCAGCAGCGGGCGGGAGCACTACGAGCAGTACTTC.

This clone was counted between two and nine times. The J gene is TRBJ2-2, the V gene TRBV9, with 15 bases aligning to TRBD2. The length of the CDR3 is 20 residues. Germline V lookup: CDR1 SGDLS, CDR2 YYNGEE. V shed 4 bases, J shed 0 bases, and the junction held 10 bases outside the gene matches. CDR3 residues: CASSLLPGTSGRSNTGELFF. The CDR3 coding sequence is TGTGCCAGCAGCCTCCTTCCCGGGACTAGCGGGAGGTCGAACACCGGGGAGCTGTTTTTT.

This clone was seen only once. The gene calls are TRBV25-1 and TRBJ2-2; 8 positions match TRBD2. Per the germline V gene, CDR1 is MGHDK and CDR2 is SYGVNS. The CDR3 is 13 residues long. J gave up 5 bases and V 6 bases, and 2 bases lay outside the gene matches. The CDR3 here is CASRASGTGELFF. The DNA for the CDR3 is TGTGCCAGCAGAGCTAGCGGGACCGGGGAGCTGTTTTTT.

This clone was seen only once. As DNA, the CDR3 is TGTGCCAGCAGCTTAGTCGGGACAGGGGAATACGAGCAGTACTTC. Encoded protein: CASSLVGTGEYEQYF. The chain has TRBV7-9 and TRBJ2-7, with 10 bases identical to TRBD1. CDR1 is SEHNR, CDR2 FQNEAQ, per germline (reference sequence). V trimming: 1 base; J trimming: 4 bases; junction bases outside the gene matches: 4. CDR3 length: 15 residues.

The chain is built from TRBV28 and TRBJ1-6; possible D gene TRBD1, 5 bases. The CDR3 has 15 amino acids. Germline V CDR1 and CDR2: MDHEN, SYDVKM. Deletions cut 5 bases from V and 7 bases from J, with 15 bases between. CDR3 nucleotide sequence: TGTGCCAGCAGTCGCTCGGGGGGTTGGAATTCACCCCTCCACTTT. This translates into CASSRSGGWNSPLHF.

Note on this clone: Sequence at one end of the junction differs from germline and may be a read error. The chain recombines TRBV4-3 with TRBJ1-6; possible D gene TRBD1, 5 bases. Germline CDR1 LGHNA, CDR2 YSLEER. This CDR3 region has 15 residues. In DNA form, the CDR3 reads TGCGCCAGCAGCCAAGATGTCGGGGGGGGTTTAACCCTCCATTTT. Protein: CASSQDVGGGLTLHF.

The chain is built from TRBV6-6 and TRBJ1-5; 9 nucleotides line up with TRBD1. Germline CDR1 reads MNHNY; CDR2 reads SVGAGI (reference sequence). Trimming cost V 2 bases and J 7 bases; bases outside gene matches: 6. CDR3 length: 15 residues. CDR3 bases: TGTGCCAGCAGTTACATGGGACAGGGTAGGCAGCCCCAGCATTTT. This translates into CASSYMGQGRQPQHF.

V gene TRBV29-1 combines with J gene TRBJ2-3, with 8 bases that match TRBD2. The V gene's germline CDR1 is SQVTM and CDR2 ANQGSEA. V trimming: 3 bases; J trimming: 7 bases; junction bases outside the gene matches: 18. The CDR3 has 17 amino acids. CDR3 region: CSVEVRRRLASQYTQYF. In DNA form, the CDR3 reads TGCAGCGTTGAGGTTAGACGCAGACTAGCGTCACAATATACGCAGTATTTT.

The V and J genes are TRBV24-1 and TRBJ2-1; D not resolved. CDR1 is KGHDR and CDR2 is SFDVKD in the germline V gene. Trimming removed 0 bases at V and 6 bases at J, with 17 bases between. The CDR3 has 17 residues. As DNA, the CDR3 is TGTGCCACCAGTGATTTGTCTGACACCCCTGGTGGCAATGAGCAGTTCTTC. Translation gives CATSDLSDTPGGNEQFF.

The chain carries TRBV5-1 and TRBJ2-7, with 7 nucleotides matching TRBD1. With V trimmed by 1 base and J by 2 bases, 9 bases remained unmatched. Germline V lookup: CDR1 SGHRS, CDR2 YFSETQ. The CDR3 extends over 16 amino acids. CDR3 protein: CASSLNGNRGTYEQYF. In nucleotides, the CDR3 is TGCGCCAGCAGCTTGAACGGGAACAGGGGTACCTACGAGCAGTACTTC.

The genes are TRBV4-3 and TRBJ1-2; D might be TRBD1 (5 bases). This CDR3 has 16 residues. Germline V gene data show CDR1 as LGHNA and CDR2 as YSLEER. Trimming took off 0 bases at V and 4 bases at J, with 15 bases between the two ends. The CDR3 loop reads CASSQDIGQGTYGYTF. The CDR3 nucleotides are TGCGCCAGCAGCCAAGATATCGGGCAGGGAACCTATGGCTACACCTTC.

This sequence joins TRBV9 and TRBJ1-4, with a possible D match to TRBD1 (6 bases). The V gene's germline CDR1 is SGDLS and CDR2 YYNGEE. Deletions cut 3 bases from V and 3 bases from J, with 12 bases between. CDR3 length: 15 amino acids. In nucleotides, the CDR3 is TGTGCCAGCAGCGCTGGGGGACACTCTAATGAAAAACTGTTTTTT. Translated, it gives CASSAGGHSNEKLFF.

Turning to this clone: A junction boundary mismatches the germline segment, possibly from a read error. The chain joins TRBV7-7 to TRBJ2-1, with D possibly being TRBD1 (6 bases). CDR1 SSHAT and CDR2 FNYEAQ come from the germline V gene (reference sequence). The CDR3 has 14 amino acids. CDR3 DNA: TGTGCTAGCAGCCCAAACAGGGTCACCAATGAGCAGTTCTTC. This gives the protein CASSPNRVTNEQFF.

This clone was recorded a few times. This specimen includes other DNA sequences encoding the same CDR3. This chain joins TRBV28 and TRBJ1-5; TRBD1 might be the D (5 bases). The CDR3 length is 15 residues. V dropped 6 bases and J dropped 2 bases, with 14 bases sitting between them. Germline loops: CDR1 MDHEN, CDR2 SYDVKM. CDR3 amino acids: CASSLGGSRNQPQHF. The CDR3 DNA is TGTGCCAGCAGCTTGGGGGGGTCGCGCAATCAGCCCCAGCATTTT.